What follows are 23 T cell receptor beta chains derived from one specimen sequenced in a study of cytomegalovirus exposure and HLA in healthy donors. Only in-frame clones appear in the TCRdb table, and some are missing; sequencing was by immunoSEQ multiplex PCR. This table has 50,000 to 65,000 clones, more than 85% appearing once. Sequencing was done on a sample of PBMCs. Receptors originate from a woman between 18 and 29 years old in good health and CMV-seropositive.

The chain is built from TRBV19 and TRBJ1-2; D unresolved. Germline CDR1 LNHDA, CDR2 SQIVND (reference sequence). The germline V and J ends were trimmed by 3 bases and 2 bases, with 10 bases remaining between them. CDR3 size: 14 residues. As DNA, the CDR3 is TGTGCCAGTAGTATCGTTCCCGTCAACTATGGCTACACCTTC. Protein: CASSIVPVNYGYTF.

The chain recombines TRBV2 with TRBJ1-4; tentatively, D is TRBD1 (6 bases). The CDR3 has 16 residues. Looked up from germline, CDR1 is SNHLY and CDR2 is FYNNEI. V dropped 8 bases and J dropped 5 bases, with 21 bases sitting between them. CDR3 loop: CASWSGTLNYNEKLFF. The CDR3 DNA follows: TGTGCCAGCTGGTCGGGGACACTCAACTACAATGAAAAACTGTTTTTT.

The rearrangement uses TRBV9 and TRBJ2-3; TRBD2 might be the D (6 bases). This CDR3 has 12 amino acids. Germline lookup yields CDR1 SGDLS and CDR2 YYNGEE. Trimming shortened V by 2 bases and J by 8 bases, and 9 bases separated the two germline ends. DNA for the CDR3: TGTGCCAGCAGCGTGGGACTGGGTACGCAGTATTTT. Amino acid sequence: CASSVGLGTQYF.

The CDR3 sequence is CSVVLGWGLSDSNEQFF. CDR3 DNA sequence: TGCAGCGTTGTTTTAGGTTGGGGACTTTCGGACTCAAATGAGCAGTTCTTC. The chain carries TRBV29-1 and TRBJ2-1; a weak D match, TRBD2 (6 bases). The CDR3 is 17 amino acids. Per germline, CDR1 SQVTM and CDR2 ANQGSEA. Trimming removed 4 bases at V and 7 bases at J, with 26 bases between.

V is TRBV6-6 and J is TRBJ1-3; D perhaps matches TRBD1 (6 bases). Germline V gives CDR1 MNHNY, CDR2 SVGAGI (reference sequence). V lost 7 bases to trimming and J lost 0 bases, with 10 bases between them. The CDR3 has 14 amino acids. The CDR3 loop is CASTRQVSGNTIYF. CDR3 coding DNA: TGTGCCAGCACCCGACAGGTCTCTGGAAACACCATATATTTT.

The CDR3 nucleotides are TGTGCCAGCAGTGAATGGCGAGGGGGTCGGCGTCTGTTTTTT. This gives the protein CASSEWRGGRRLFF. This chain joins TRBV25-1 and TRBJ1-4; D is possibly TRBD1 (6 bases). With 1 base removed from V and 14 bases from J, the gap between germline ends came to 17 bases. The CDR3 is made up of 14 amino acids. The germline CDR1 and CDR2 sequences are MGHDK and SYGVNS.

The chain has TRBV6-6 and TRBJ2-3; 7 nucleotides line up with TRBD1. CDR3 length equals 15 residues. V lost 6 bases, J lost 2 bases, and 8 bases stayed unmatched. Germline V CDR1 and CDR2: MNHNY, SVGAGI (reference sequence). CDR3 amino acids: CASRSWDSYTDTQYF. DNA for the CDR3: TGTGCCAGCAGGTCCTGGGACAGCTACACAGATACGCAGTATTTT.

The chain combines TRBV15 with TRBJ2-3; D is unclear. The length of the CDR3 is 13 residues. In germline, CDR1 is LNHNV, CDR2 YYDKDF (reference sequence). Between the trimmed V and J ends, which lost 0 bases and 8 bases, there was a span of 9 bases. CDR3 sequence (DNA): TGTGCCACCAGCAGAGATTTGGCAGGTACGCAGTATTTT. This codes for CATSRDLAGTQYF.

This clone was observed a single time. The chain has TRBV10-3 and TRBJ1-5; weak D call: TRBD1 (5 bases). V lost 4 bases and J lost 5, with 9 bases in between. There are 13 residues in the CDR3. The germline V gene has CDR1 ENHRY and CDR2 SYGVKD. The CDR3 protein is CAISGGGYQPQHF. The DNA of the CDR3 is TGTGCCATCAGTGGGGGGGGGTATCAGCCCCAGCATTTT.

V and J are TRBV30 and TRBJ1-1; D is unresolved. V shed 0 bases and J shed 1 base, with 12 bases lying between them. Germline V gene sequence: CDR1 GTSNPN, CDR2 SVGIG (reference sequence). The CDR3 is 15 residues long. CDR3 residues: CAWSVPQTQNTEAFF. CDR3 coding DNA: TGTGCCTGGAGTGTCCCACAGACCCAGAACACTGAAGCTTTCTTT.

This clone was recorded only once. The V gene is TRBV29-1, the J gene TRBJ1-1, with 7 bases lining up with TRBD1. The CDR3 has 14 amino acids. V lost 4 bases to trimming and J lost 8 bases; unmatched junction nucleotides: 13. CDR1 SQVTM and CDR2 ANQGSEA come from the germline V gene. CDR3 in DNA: TGCAGCGTTGGTGTTTGGAGACAGGGTTTCGAAGCTTTCTTT. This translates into CSVGVWRQGFEAFF. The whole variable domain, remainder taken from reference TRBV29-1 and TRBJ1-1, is SAVISQKPSRDICQRGTSLTIQCQVDSQVTMMFWYRQQPGQSLTLIATANQGSEATYESGFVIDKFPISRPNLTFSTLTVSNMSPEDSSIYLCSVGVWRQGFEAFFGQGTRLTVV.

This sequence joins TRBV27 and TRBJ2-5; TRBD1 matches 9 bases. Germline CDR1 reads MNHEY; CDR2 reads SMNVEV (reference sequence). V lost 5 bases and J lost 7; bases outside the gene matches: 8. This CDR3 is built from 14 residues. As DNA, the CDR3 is TGTGCCAGCAGTCTTTTGGGACAGGGAATGACCCAGTACTTC. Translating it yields CASSLLGQGMTQYF.

For the CDR3, the DNA is TGCGCCAGCAGCCAAGAAGTGACAGGGTTTGGCTACACCTTC. It is translated as CASSQEVTGFGYTF. This chain links TRBV4-1 with TRBJ1-2; 7 nucleotides line up with TRBD1. After removal of 0 bases from V and 7 bases from J, the junction contained 5 bases not matched to a gene. The length of the CDR3 is 14 residues. Germline V gene data show CDR1 as MGHRA and CDR2 as YSYEKL.

Here the CDR3 reads CASSLPGTLNTEAFF. The CDR3 nucleotides read TGTGCCAGTAGCCTACCCGGGACATTGAACACTGAAGCTTTCTTT. This rearrangement joins TRBV19 to TRBJ1-1; a possible D gene is TRBD1 (6 bases). The germline V gene has CDR1 LNHDA and CDR2 SQIVND (reference sequence). The CDR3 has 15 residues. The V gene lost 6 bases and the J gene lost 0 bases, with 14 bases spanning the gap.

The CDR3 here is CASSQDTAGGLNTEAFF. CDR3 in DNA: TGCGCCAGCAGCCAAGATACGGCAGGGGGCTTGAACACTGAAGCTTTCTTT. The chain combines TRBV4-1 with TRBJ1-1; 8 nucleotides agree with TRBD1. This CDR3 is built from 17 residues. Trimming took 0 bases from V and 0 from J; bases not matched to a gene: 6. Germline V lookup: CDR1 MGHRA, CDR2 YSYEKL.

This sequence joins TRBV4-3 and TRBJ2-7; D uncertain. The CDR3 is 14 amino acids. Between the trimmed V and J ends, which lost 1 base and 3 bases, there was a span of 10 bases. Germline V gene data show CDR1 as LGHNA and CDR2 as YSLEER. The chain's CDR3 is CASSQVRQNYEQYF. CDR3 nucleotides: TGCGCCAGCAGCCAAGTTAGACAAAACTACGAGCAGTACTTC.

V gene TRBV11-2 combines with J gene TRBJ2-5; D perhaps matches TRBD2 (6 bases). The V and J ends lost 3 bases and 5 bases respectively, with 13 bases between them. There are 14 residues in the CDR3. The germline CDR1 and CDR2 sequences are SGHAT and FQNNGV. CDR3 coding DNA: TGTGCCAGCAGCTTCCCGGACGCGGGGGAGACCCAGTACTTC. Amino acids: CASSFPDAGETQYF.

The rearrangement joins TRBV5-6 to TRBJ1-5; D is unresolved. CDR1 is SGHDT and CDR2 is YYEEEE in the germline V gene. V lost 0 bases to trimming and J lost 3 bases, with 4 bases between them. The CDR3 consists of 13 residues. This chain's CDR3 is CASSLAPNQPQHF. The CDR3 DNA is TGTGCCAGCAGCTTGGCTCCCAATCAGCCCCAGCATTTT.

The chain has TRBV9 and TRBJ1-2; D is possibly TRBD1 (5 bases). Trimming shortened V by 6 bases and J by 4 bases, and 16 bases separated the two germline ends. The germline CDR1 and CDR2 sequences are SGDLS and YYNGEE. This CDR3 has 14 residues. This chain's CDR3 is CASNSQGVGYGYTF. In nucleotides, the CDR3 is TGTGCCAGCAACAGTCAGGGTGTGGGCTATGGCTACACCTTC.

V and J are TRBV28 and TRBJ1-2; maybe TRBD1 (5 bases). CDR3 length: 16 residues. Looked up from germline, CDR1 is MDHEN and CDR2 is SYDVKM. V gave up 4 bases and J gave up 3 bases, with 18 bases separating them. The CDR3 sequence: CASSSATEKGYYGYTF. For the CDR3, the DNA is TGTGCCAGCAGTTCCGCGACAGAAAAAGGATACTATGGCTACACCTTC.

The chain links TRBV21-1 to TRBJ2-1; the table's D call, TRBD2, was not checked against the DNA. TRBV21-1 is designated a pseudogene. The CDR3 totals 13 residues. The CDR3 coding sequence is TGTGCCAGCAGCAAACTCGGGTACAATGAGCAGTTCTTC. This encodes CASSKLGYNEQFF.

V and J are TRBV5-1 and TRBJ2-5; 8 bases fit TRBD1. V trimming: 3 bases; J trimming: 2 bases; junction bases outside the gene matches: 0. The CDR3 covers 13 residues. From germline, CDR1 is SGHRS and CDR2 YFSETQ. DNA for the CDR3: TGCGCCAGCAGCTACAGGGGGCAAGAGACCCAGTACTTC. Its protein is CASSYRGQETQYF.

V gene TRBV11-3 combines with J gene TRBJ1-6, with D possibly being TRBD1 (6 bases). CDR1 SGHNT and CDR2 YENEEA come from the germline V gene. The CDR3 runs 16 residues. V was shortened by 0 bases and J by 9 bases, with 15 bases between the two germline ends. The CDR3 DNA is TGTGCCAGCAGCTTAGATCGAGGACAGAAAAGTTCACCCCTCCACTTT. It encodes CASSLDRGQKSSPLHF.